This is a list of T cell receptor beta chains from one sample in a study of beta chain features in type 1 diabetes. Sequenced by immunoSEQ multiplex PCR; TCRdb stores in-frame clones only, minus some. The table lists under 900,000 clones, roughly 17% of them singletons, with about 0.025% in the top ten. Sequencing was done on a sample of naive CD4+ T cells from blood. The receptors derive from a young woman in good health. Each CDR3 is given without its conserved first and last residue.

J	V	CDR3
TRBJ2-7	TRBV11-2	ASSLDGVEQY
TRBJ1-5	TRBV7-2	ASSLGEGQPQH
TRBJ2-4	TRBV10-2	ASSVGGLAKNIQY
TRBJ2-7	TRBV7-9	ASSLSAGVSEQY
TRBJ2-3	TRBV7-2	ASSLGAATDTQY
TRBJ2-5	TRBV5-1	ASSLVAGKETQY
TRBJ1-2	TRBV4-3	ASSQDPTPGRNGYT
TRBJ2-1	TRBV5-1	ASRLAGTRNEQF
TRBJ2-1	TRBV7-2	ASSFRRYEQF
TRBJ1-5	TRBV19	ASSTRTGEGQPQH
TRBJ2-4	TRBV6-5	ASSEFPNIQY
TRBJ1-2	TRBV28	ASSAGRRGLGYGYT
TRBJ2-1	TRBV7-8	ASRRTSGGYNEQF
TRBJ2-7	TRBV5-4	ASSSRTGGASGPYEQY